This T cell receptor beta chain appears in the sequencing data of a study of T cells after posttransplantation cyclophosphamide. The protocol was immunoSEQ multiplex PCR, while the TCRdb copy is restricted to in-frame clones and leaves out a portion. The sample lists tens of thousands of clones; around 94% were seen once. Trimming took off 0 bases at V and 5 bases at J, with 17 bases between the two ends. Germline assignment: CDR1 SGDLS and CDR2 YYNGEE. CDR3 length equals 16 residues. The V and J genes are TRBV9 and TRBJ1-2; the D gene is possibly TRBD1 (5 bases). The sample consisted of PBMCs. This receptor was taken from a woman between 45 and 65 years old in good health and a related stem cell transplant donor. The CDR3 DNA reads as TGTGCCAGCAGCGTAGGAAGGGGCCTCCAGGAGTATGGCTACACCTTC. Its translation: CASSVGRGLQEYGYTF.